These 9 T cell receptor beta chains were all obtained from the same sample, sequenced in a study of spatial heterogeneity in lung cancer. Via MiXCR, TCRdb re-called the 5' RACE reads, giving one row per CDR3 protein. The data show under 15,000 distinct CDR3 sequences, around an eighth seen once. This sample's time point: sample taken at primary tumor resection. Whole RNA came from tumor, nontumor lung or frozen PBMC and was sequenced without being sorted. The sequencing used PBMCs, collected at surgery. The receptors come from a female donor with early-stage non-small cell lung cancer.

The sample holds many counts of this clonotype. The chain uses TRBV29-1 and TRBJ1-1, with D perhaps matching TRBD1 (5 bases). The CDR3 consists of 12 residues. V was trimmed by 2 bases and J by 6 bases, leaving 10 bases between them. Germline V gives CDR1 SQVTM, CDR2 ANQGSEA. The CDR3 nucleotides are TGCAGCGTTGAAAGCCAGGGCGCTGAAGCTTTCTTT. Its translation: CSVESQGAEAFF.

In this sample, this clonotype turned up many times. This chain joins TRBV29-1 and TRBJ1-1, with a weak D call TRBD1 (5 bases). This CDR3 comprises 13 residues. Trimming cost V 6 bases and J 0 bases, with 11 bases left between them. CDR1 and CDR2 from the germline V gene are SQVTM and ANQGSEA. The CDR3 here is CSVAVRVNTEAFF. DNA of the CDR3: TGCAGCGTGGCCGTCAGGGTGAACACTGAAGCTTTCTTT.

This clonotype is judged medium-sized (0.01 to 0.1%). The gene calls are TRBV2 and TRBJ2-3; unclear D gene. The CDR3 runs 14 residues. V dropped 7 bases and J dropped 4 bases, with 15 bases sitting between them. Germline V gene sequence: CDR1 SNHLY, CDR2 FYNNEI. The CDR3: CASIPDFLADTQYF. CDR3 sequence (DNA): TGTGCCAGCATCCCTGACTTTTTGGCAGATACGCAGTATTTT. Supplemented by reference TRBV2 and TRBJ2-3, the full variable domain reads EPEVTQTPSHQVTQMGQEVILRCVPISNHLYFYWYRQILGQKVEFLVSFYNNEISEKSEIFDDQFSVERPDGSNFTLKIRSTKLEDSAMYFCASIPDFLADTQYFGPGTRLTVL.

This clonotype was seen at least ten times. The J gene is TRBJ2-3, the V gene TRBV19; D remains ambiguous. CDR3 length equals 12 residues. V lost 4 bases and J lost 5, with 7 bases in between. Germline V gene sequence: CDR1 LNHDA, CDR2 SQIVND (reference sequence). The CDR3 loop reads CASSKSVDTQYF. DNA for the CDR3: TGTGCCAGTAGTAAGTCGGTAGATACGCAGTATTTT.

The sample holds many counts of this clonotype. J is TRBJ2-5 and V is TRBV7-2; TRBD1 might be the D (6 bases). The CDR3 spans 12 residues. V dropped 5 bases and J dropped 9 bases, with 13 bases sitting between them. The V gene's germline CDR1 is SGHTA and CDR2 FQGNSA. The chain's CDR3 is CASSVRDNPQYF. DNA of the CDR3: TGTGCCAGCAGCGTCCGGGACAACCCCCAGTACTTC.

In DNA, the CDR3 is TGTGCCAGCAGCGAAGAGACCCAGTACTTC. Its translation is CASSEETQYF. The gene calls are TRBV7-9 and TRBJ2-5; D is undetermined. From germline, CDR1 is SEHNR and CDR2 FQNEAQ (reference sequence). V was trimmed by 5 bases and J by 3 bases, leaving 1 base between them. The CDR3 is 10 residues long.

This clonotype rates as medium-sized (0.01 to 0.1%). This sequence joins TRBV5-1 and TRBJ2-5; D may be TRBD2 (6 bases). Germline V gene data show CDR1 as SGHRS and CDR2 as YFSETQ. V lost 5 bases and J lost 4, with 21 bases in between. The length of the CDR3 is 16 residues. CDR3 sequence (DNA): TGCGCCAGCAGTTACGGGACTGACAGTGCGGGAGAGACCCAGTACTTC. Translating gives CASSYGTDSAGETQYF. Full variable domain (rest looked up from reference TRBV5-1 and TRBJ2-5): KAGVTQTPRYLIKTRGQQVTLSCSPISGHRSVSWYQQTPGQGLQFLFEYFSETQRNKGNFPGRFSGRQFSNSRSEMNVSTLELGDSALYLCASSYGTDSAGETQYFGPGTRLLVL.

This clonotype rates as medium-sized. The chain recombines TRBV11-2 with TRBJ2-7, with 8 bases fitting TRBD1. The CDR3 has 15 amino acids. V trimming: 5 bases; J trimming: 0 bases; junction bases outside the gene matches: 6. CDR1 is SGHAT and CDR2 is FQNNGV in the germline V gene. CDR3 region: CASSPGTGTSYEQYF. In DNA, the CDR3 is TGTGCCAGCAGCCCAGGGACAGGAACCTCCTACGAGCAGTACTTC.

At least ten counts were recorded for this clonotype. The chain uses TRBV29-1 and TRBJ2-7; D possibly corresponds to TRBD2 (6 bases). Trimming removed 7 bases from V and 2 bases from J, with 12 bases in between. Germline assignment: CDR1 SQVTM and CDR2 ANQGSEA. CDR3 length equals 12 residues. CDR3 nucleotides: TGCAGCGGGGGATCGGGAGCCTACGAGCAGTACTTC. It codes for CSGGSGAYEQYF.